This T cell receptor beta chain was identified in a study of STAT5B mutations in CD4+ large granular lymphocyte leukemia. Study-wide findings and caveats: Main leukemic clonotypes were patient-specific, but roughly 26% appeared at low frequency elsewhere.

Libraries were prepared by immunoSEQ multiplex PCR; TCRdb keeps only in-frame clonotypes and omits some of them. The table has around 33,000 clones, 69% seen once. The CDR3 length is 16 residues. Deletions cut 3 bases from V and 4 bases from J, with 18 bases between. Looked up from germline, CDR1 is MGHRA and CDR2 is YSYEKL. Turning to this clone: Its specificity is not known.

The sequencing input was CD4+ T cells from blood buffy coats. The genes are TRBV4-1 and TRBJ1-2; a weak D match, TRBD1 (5 bases). The TCR sequence derives from a human donor in good health. CDR3: CASSQSTGTPFYGYTF. The CDR3 nucleotides read TGCGCCAGCAGCCAGTCCACGGGGACTCCCTTCTATGGCTACACCTTC.